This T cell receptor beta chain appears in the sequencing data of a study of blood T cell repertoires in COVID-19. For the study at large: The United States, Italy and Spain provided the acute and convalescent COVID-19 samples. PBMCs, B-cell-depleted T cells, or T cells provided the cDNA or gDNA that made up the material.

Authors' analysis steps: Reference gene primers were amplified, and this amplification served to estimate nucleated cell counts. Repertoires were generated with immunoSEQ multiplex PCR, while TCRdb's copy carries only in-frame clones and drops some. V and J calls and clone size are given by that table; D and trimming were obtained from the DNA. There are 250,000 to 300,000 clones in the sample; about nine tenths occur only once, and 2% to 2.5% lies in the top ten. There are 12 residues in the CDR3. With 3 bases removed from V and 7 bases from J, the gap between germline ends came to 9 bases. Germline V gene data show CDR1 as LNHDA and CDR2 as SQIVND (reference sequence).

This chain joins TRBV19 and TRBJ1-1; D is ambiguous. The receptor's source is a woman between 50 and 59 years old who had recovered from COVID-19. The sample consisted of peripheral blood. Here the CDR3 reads CASSIRSDEAFF. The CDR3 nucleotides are TGTGCCAGTAGTATTAGAAGTGATGAAGCTTTCTTT.